This T cell receptor (beta chain) emerged from a study of Graves' ophthalmopathy and Graves' hyperthyroidism. Study-level information: By definition, stable hyperthyroidism involved no ophthalmopathy within 18 months of follow-up.

Transcripts of RNA were the source for amplifying TCR beta CDR3 regions. First-round RT-PCR with HTBI primers preceded a second-round multiplex PCR. From the multiplex PCR reads, TCRdb called clonotypes with MiXCR, one entry per CDR3 protein. The sample lists 1 million to 1.3 million distinct CDR3 sequences, around a third occurring once. Aged 18 to 65, the patients with hyperthyroidism had under 2 months' duration and were newly diagnosed. Germline V CDR1 and CDR2: SQVTM, ANQGSEA. There are 13 residues in the CDR3. Trimming pared 6 bases from V and 5 bases from J, leaving 16 bases between. The V and J genes are TRBV29-1 and TRBJ1-1; D is perhaps TRBD1 (5 bases). Sample: peripheral blood or thyroid tissue (not recorded which). This receptor was obtained from an adult man with Graves' hyperthyroidism. In DNA form, the CDR3 reads TGCAGCGTAAACAGGTTAGAGAGGACTGAAGCTTTCTTT. It yields the protein CSVNRLERTEAFF.